These 3 T cell receptor beta chains were all obtained from the same sample, sequenced in a study of CXCR3-negative and CXCR3-positive naive CD8 T cells. Through 5' RACE with UMI labels, the TRB cDNA libraries were prepared. TCRdb re-called the 5' RACE reads and gives one entry per CDR3 protein, without DNA. The table counts 92,000 or so distinct CDR3 sequences; about 1% lies in the top ten. Sequenced sample: naive CXCR3- CD8+ T cells from blood. The subset here: CD45RO-CCR7+CD27+CD95- naive CD8+ T cells lacking CXCR3 (TNR3-). Receptors originate from a human donor in good health. Some clones in this sample may be carry-over from other donors' samples.

This chain uses TRBV29-1 with TRBJ2-1; the TRBD2 assignment by TCRdb is unverifiable without DNA. Germline CDR1 SQVTM, CDR2 ANQGSEA. The CDR3 covers 15 residues. The CDR3 is CSVRSGRTKNNEQFF.

The chain links TRBV2 to TRBJ2-7; TCRdb reports TRBD1, a call that lacks DNA to check it against. In germline, CDR1 is SNHLY, CDR2 FYNNEI. The CDR3 consists of 14 residues. The CDR3 loop is CASSPDRGQYEQYF.

The chain uses TRBV29-1 and TRBJ1-1. The germline V gene encodes CDR1 SQVTM and CDR2 ANQGSEA. CDR3 size: 12 residues. CDR3 sequence: CSVRTVNTEAFF.